This T cell receptor beta chain comes out of a study of T cell responses to AZD1222 COVID-19 vaccine. Study at large: Second-dose timings of about 4 or about 12 weeks were pooled. Broader study findings: Regions 160-218 and 743-854 dominated among vaccine-associated CD4 TCRs spanning spike. A mostly white British donor set with more females was recruited, and clonal diversity was possibly underestimated.

This CDR3 has 15 amino acids. Germline V lookup: CDR1 MGHRA, CDR2 YSYEKL. V was trimmed by 1 base and J by 3 bases, leaving 10 bases between them. The protocol was immunoSEQ multiplex PCR, while the TCRdb copy is restricted to in-frame clones and leaves out a portion. The sample carries about 120,000 clones, about 90% recorded once. Comments on this clone: Its antigen remains unidentified.

The chain links TRBV4-1 to TRBJ1-5, with D possibly TRBD1 on 6 matching bases. This TCR was sampled from an adult in good health. Source: peripheral blood, taken on day 0 of AZD1222 vaccination. The CDR3, as DNA: TGCGCCAGCAGCCAAGCACAGGGAAACAATCAGCCCCAGCATTTT. Encoded protein: CASSQAQGNNQPQHF.